Following are 30 T cell receptor beta chains from one sample sequenced in a study of T cells in Graves' hyperthyroidism and ophthalmopathy (dated by TCRdb to between 2017 and 2020). Library preparation employed multiplex PCR. For sequencing, an Illumina HiSeq 2000 was employed. The TCR beta CDR3 regions were amplified from the RNA transcripts. For the first round of RT-PCR on the TCR CDR3, the HTBI primer set was used together with the Qiagen OneStep RT-PCR kit. TCRdb itself trimmed the public reads at Q25 with fastp, ran MiXCR and retained productive beta chains. Merged by CDR3 protein, the rows form single entries marked with the most common genes and DNA. A total of around 400,000 distinct CDR3 sequences appear in this sample, about 15% of them only once. The biggest ten clones account for about 21% of the sample. Sequenced input: blood. The receptors shown here come from a woman in her fifties or sixties with Graves' ophthalmopathy.

This clonotype was seen ten or more times. The rearrangement uses TRBV10-3 and TRBJ2-1, with 8 bases fitting TRBD1. The CDR3 has 16 amino acids. CDR1 ENHRY and CDR2 SYGVKD come from the germline V gene. V lost 6 bases and J lost 1; bases outside the gene matches: 8. The CDR3 reads CAIREDTGGSYNEQFF. The DNA for the CDR3 is TGTGCCATCAGAGAAGACACAGGGGGATCCTACAATGAGCAGTTCTTC.

CDR3 protein: CSARLAGHYNEQFF. The CDR3 DNA follows: TGCAGTGCTAGACTAGCGGGACATTACAATGAGCAGTTCTTC. The rearrangement uses TRBV20-1 and TRBJ2-1; 9 bases are a match to TRBD2. This CDR3 has 14 residues. The germline gives CDR1 DFQATT, CDR2 SNEGSKA (reference sequence). The ends lost 2 bases at V and 4 bases at J; junction bases unmatched: 3.

Many counts were recorded for this clonotype. The chain uses TRBV10-3 and TRBJ1-1; D is unclear. Per germline, CDR1 ENHRY and CDR2 SYGVKD. Trimming took off 4 bases at V and 3 bases at J, with 6 bases between the two ends. This CDR3 comprises 12 residues. The CDR3 protein is CAISGADTEAFF. CDR3 sequence (DNA): TGTGCCATCAGTGGGGCAGACACTGAAGCTTTCTTT.

This clonotype was picked up a small number of times. The rearrangement uses TRBV10-1 and TRBJ2-7, with D possibly being TRBD1 (6 bases). V lost 6 bases and J 6 bases, leaving 15 bases between the germline ends. Per the germline V gene, CDR1 is WNHNN and CDR2 is SYGVQD (reference sequence). The CDR3 runs to 13 residues. Here the CDR3 DNA reads TGCGCCAGCAGCCCAGGGGAATTGGGCGAGCAGTACTTC. Translating it yields CASSPGELGEQYF.

This clonotype has a handful of counts. CDR3 residues: CASSPDYGEQFF. Written as DNA, the CDR3 is TGTGCCAGCAGCCCTGACTATGGTGAGCAGTTCTTC. This chain joins TRBV5-4 and TRBJ2-1; a possible D gene is TRBD2 (5 bases). V shed 4 bases and J shed 9 bases, with 11 bases lying between them. The CDR3 spans 12 residues. Germline V CDR1 and CDR2: SGHNT, YYREEE (reference sequence).

The J gene is TRBJ1-2, the V gene TRBV29-1; D not resolved. CDR1 and CDR2 (germline): SQVTM, ANQGSEA. Trimming took 6 bases from V and 7 from J, leaving 18 bases between them. This CDR3 comprises 13 residues. The CDR3 loop is CSVSLPGAGGYTF. In DNA, the CDR3 is TGCAGCGTAAGCCTCCCTGGAGCGGGTGGCTACACCTTC. The full variable domain, its missing parts supplied by reference TRBV29-1 and TRBJ1-2, is SAVISQKPSRDICQRGTSLTIQCQVDSQVTMMFWYRQQPGQSLTLIATANQGSEATYESGFVIDKFPISRPNLTFSTLTVSNMSPEDSSIYLCSVSLPGAGGYTFGSGTRLTVV.

In its sample, this clonotype was seen a few times. This chain uses TRBV14 with TRBJ2-7; D not certain. CDR3 length: 13 residues. V lost 1 base and J 6 bases, leaving 10 bases between the germline ends. The V gene's germline CDR1 is SGHDN and CDR2 FVKESK. The DNA for the CDR3 is TGTGCCAGCAGCCAAGTCAGGAAAGGCGAGCAGTACTTC. Translation: CASSQVRKGEQYF.

This clonotype was seen ten or more times. This chain uses TRBV12-3 or TRBV12-4 with TRBJ2-2; TRBD1 is a possible D gene (5 bases). The V gene lost 4 bases and the J gene lost 7 bases, with 13 bases spanning the gap. CDR3 length: 14 residues. The CDR3, as DNA: TGTGCCAGCAGTTACCAGGGCTGGGGCGGGGAGCTGTTTTTT. Translated, it gives CASSYQGWGGELFF.

This clonotype was counted a few times. The V gene is TRBV6-1, the J gene TRBJ1-3, with D perhaps matching TRBD1 (5 bases). The CDR3 has 16 residues. Germline assignment: CDR1 MNHNS and CDR2 SASEGT. Deletions cut 5 bases from V and 0 bases from J, with 14 bases between. CDR3 nucleotides: TGTGCCAGCAGTCCCTCGGGGACCCACTCTGGAAACACCATATATTTT. It specifies CASSPSGTHSGNTIYF.

In its sample, this clonotype was seen many times. V is TRBV20-1 and J is TRBJ2-4; 11 bases fit TRBD1. The trim removed 4 bases at V and 4 bases at J, leaving 3 bases unmatched. Germline V gene sequence: CDR1 DFQATT, CDR2 SNEGSKA (reference sequence). The CDR3 sequence is 14 residues long. This chain's CDR3 is CSATWDRGKNIQYF. CDR3 DNA sequence: TGCAGTGCTACCTGGGACAGGGGGAAAAACATTCAGTACTTC.

This clonotype was seen repeatedly, ten times or more. The V call is TRBV18, the J call TRBJ1-1; 9 nucleotides line up with TRBD1. CDR3 length equals 13 residues. J lost 11 bases, V lost 3 bases, and 7 bases had no gene match. Germline CDR1 is KGHSH and CDR2 is LQKENI. Written as DNA, the CDR3 is TGTGCCAGCTCACCGCGACAGGGGGAACGGGCTTTCTTT. The encoded protein is CASSPRQGERAFF.

There are many counts of this clonotype. V and J are TRBV20-1 and TRBJ1-2; D gene ambiguous. The germline V and J ends were trimmed by 1 base and 5 bases, with 11 bases remaining between them. From germline, CDR1 is DFQATT and CDR2 SNEGSKA (reference sequence). The CDR3 length is 13 residues. CDR3 sequence: CSARGGGWYGYTF. CDR3 DNA sequence: TGCAGTGCTAGAGGTGGAGGCTGGTATGGCTACACCTTC.

J is TRBJ2-7 and V is TRBV27; TRBD1 aligns across 12 bases. The germline CDR1 and CDR2 sequences are MNHEY and SMNVEV (reference sequence). After removal of 6 bases from V and 9 bases from J, the junction contained 12 bases not matched to a gene. This CDR3 is 15 amino acids long. The CDR3 DNA reads TGTGCCAGCAGAATCGCCGGGACAGGGGGCCGGGGGCAGTACTTC. This encodes CASRIAGTGGRGQYF.

This clonotype was seen a handful of times. In DNA, the CDR3 is TGTGCCAGCAGTTCACTAGCGGGAGTTGCCGGGGAGCTGTTTTTT. Translated, it gives CASSSLAGVAGELFF. V usage is TRBV6-5 and J usage is TRBJ2-2, with 11 bases that match TRBD2. J was trimmed by 6 bases and V by 4 bases; bases with no gene match: 4. The CDR3 is made up of 15 amino acids. CDR1 is MNHEY and CDR2 is SVGAGI in the germline V gene.

This clonotype has a count of ten or more. The chain links TRBV5-1 to TRBJ2-3; perhaps D is TRBD1 or TRBD2 (6 bases each). The CDR3 consists of 16 residues. V lost 3 bases to trimming and J lost 1 base, with 15 bases between them. Germline loops: CDR1 SGHRS, CDR2 YFSETQ. The CDR3 loop reads CASSSGAGSGTDTQYF. For the CDR3, the DNA is TGCGCCAGCAGCTCGGGGGCGGGTTCTGGCACAGATACGCAGTATTTT.

The chain employs TRBV29-1 and TRBJ1-3; TRBD1 is a possible D gene (5 bases). The germline gives CDR1 SQVTM, CDR2 ANQGSEA. V dropped 0 bases and J dropped 5 bases, with 8 bases sitting between them. There are 13 residues in the CDR3. CDR3 bases: TGCAGCGTTGAAGACAGGGATAGAAACACCATATATTTT. This gives the protein CSVEDRDRNTIYF.

This clonotype was observed at least ten times. DNA for the CDR3: TGTGCCACCAGTGATCGGAGGGCTCAGCCCCAGCATTTT. This codes for CATSDRRAQPQHF. The V call is TRBV24-1, the J call TRBJ1-5; no clear D gene. V was trimmed by 3 bases and J by 6 bases, leaving 8 bases between them. Germline loops: CDR1 KGHDR, CDR2 SFDVKD. This CDR3 has 13 amino acids.

The table lists this clonotype with many counts. The CDR3 region is CASSLGPAKNIQYF. CDR3 in DNA: TGTGCCAGCAGTTTGGGGCCAGCCAAAAACATTCAGTACTTC. This chain joins TRBV28 and TRBJ2-4, with TRBD1 as a possible D gene (5 bases). The CDR3 length is 14 residues. Trimming took 3 bases from V and 0 from J, leaving 6 bases between them. The V gene's germline CDR1 is MDHEN and CDR2 SYDVKM.

The CDR3 nucleotides are TGTGCCAGCAAGGCAAGGTTAAGGAGACACAATGAGCAGTTCTTC. It translates to CASKARLRRHNEQFF. The chain combines TRBV28 with TRBJ2-1; D uncertain. V dropped 7 bases and J dropped 5 bases, with 18 bases sitting between them. Per the germline V gene, CDR1 is MDHEN and CDR2 is SYDVKM. There are 15 residues in the CDR3.

In its sample, this clonotype was seen many times. In nucleotides, the CDR3 is TGTGCCAGCAGTGAAAATAGCGGGAGCGAGACCCAGTACTTC. It is translated as CASSENSGSETQYF. The J gene is TRBJ2-5, the V gene TRBV2, with 9 bases that match TRBD2. Germline CDR1 reads SNHLY; CDR2 reads FYNNEI. With 2 bases clipped from V and 5 bases from J, the junction kept 3 bases outside the gene matches. The CDR3 is 14 residues long.

In nucleotides, the CDR3 is TGTGCCAGCAGTTTCCCCGGGACTAGCCACACAGATACGCAGTATTTT. Its translation: CASSFPGTSHTDTQYF. The chain joins TRBV6-1 to TRBJ2-3; TRBD2 aligns across 9 bases. In germline, CDR1 is MNHNS, CDR2 SASEGT. V gave up 5 bases and J gave up 2 bases; unmatched junction bases: 8. This CDR3 has 16 amino acids.

This clonotype was detected many times. The chain combines TRBV6-8 with TRBJ1-5; tentatively, D is TRBD1 (6 bases). V lost 6 bases, J lost 5 bases, and 20 bases lay in between. Germline values: CDR1 MNHGY, CDR2 SAAAGT. CDR3 length: 16 residues. The CDR3 region is CASRPGTRGGDQPQHF. For the CDR3, the DNA is TGTGCCAGCAGACCCGGGACCAGGGGAGGCGATCAGCCCCAGCATTTT.

This clonotype was seen many times. This chain connects TRBV20-1 to TRBJ2-1, with 11 positions matching TRBD2. Germline CDR1 is DFQATT and CDR2 is SNEGSKA (reference sequence). The CDR3 length is 14 residues. V gave up 3 bases and J gave up 9 bases; unmatched junction bases: 7. DNA for the CDR3: TGCAGTGCTAGGAAACTAGCGGGAGTGGCTGAGCAGTTCTTC. As protein: CSARKLAGVAEQFF.

This clonotype was seen only a few times. The rearrangement uses TRBV12-3 or TRBV12-4 and TRBJ2-6; possibly TRBD1 or TRBD2 for D (6 bases each). With 5 bases removed from V and 4 bases from J, the gap between germline ends came to 15 bases. The CDR3 sequence is 16 residues long. The CDR3 is CASSPEGGLGANVLTF. The DNA for the CDR3 is TGTGCCAGCAGTCCCGAAGGGGGGCTCGGGGCCAACGTCCTGACTTTC.

At least ten counts were recorded for this clonotype. The chain employs TRBV30 and TRBJ2-7; perhaps TRBD2 as D (5 bases). The CDR3 is 13 residues long. The ends were cut back, 1 base at V and 6 bases at J, with 13 bases in the middle. CDR1 is GTSNPN and CDR2 is SVGIG in the germline V gene (reference sequence). CDR3 sequence (DNA): TGTGCCTGGAGTGGACCGCCCCGGGGCGAGCAGTACTTC. Its translation: CAWSGPPRGEQYF.

This clonotype was counted at least ten times. The chain combines TRBV18 with TRBJ2-7; tentatively, D is TRBD1 (6 bases). Trimming pared 3 bases from V and 3 bases from J, leaving 12 bases between. This CDR3 contains 14 residues. Per the germline V gene, CDR1 is KGHSH and CDR2 is LQKENI. CDR3 sequence: CASSPLEQGYEQYF. The CDR3 coding sequence is TGTGCCAGCTCACCCCTCGAACAGGGCTACGAGCAGTACTTC.

This clonotype was seen a handful of times. The chain employs TRBV28 and TRBJ2-7; TRBD2 agrees at 7 bases. This CDR3 is built from 12 residues. Germline V gives CDR1 MDHEN, CDR2 SYDVKM. Trimming at V came to 8 bases and at J to 4 bases, leaving 5 bases not matched to a gene. The CDR3 coding sequence is TGTGCCAGCGAGGGACTAACATACGAGCAGTACTTC. This codes for CASEGLTYEQYF. Filled out from reference TRBV28 and TRBJ2-7, the complete variable domain reads DVKVTQSSRYLVKRTGEKVFLECVQDMDHENMFWYRQDPGLGLRLIYFSYDVKMKEKGDIPEGYSVSREKKERFSLILESASTNQTSMYLCASEGLTYEQYFGPGTRLTVT.

Many counts were recorded for this clonotype. The V and J genes are TRBV28 and TRBJ2-7, with D perhaps matching TRBD1 (5 bases). The germline gives CDR1 MDHEN, CDR2 SYDVKM. V was pared by 3 bases and J by 6 bases, with 9 bases between. CDR3 length: 12 amino acids. CDR3 residues: CASSLQQGEQYF. The CDR3 DNA reads TGTGCCAGCAGTTTGCAGCAGGGCGAGCAGTACTTC. The variable domain in full, with the rest retrieved from reference TRBV28 and TRBJ2-7, is DVKVTQSSRYLVKRTGEKVFLECVQDMDHENMFWYRQDPGLGLRLIYFSYDVKMKEKGDIPEGYSVSREKKERFSLILESASTNQTSMYLCASSLQQGEQYFGPGTRLTVT.

This clonotype has at least ten counts. In DNA, the CDR3 is TGCAGCGTTGAAGAATGGGCGCAGAACACTGAAGCTTTCTTT. It specifies CSVEEWAQNTEAFF. The gene calls are TRBV29-1 and TRBJ1-1; D unresolved. Germline V lookup: CDR1 SQVTM, CDR2 ANQGSEA. CDR3 length: 14 amino acids. Trimming shortened V by 0 bases and J by 1 base, and 9 bases separated the two germline ends.

There are many counts of this clonotype. The chain has TRBV5-1 and TRBJ1-1, with D unresolved. The CDR3 has 19 amino acids. CDR1 SGHRS and CDR2 YFSETQ come from the germline V gene. V lost 0 bases and J 4 bases, leaving 25 bases between the germline ends. The CDR3 nucleotides read TGCGCCAGCAGCTTGGCCCTTGAACCCCCTCCACCGAAGGGCACTGAAGCTTTCTTT. This sequence encodes CASSLALEPPPPKGTEAFF.